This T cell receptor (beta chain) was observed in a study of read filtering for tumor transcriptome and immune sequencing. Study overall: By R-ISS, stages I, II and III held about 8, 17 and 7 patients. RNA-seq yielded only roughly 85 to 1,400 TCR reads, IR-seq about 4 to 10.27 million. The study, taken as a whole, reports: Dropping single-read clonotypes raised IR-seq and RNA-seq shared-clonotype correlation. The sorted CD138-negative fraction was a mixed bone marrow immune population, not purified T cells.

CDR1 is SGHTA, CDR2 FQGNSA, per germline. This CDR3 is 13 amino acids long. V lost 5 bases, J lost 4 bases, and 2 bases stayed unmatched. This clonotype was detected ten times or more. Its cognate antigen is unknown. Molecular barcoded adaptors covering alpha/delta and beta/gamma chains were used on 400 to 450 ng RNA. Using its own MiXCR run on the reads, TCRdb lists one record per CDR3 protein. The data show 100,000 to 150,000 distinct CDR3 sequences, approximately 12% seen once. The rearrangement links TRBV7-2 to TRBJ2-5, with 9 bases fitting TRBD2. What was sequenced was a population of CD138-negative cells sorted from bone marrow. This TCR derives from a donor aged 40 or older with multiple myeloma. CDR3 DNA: TGTGCCAGCAGCATTAGCGGGAGAGAGACCCAGTACTTC. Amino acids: CASSISGRETQYF.